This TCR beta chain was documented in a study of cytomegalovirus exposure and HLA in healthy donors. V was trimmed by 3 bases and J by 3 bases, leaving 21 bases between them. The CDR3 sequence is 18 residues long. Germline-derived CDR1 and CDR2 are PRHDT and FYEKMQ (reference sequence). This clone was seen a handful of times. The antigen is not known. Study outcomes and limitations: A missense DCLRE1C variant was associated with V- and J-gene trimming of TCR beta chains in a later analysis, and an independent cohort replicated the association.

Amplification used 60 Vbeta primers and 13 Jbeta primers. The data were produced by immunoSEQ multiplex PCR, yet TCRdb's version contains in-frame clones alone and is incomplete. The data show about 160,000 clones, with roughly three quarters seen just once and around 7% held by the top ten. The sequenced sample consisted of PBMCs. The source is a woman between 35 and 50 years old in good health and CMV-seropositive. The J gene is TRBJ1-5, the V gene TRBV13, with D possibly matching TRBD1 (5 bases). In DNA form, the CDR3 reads TGTGCCAGCAGCTTGACCAAAGGGGCCCCTTCCCACAATCAGCCCCAGCATTTT. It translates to CASSLTKGAPSHNQPQHF.